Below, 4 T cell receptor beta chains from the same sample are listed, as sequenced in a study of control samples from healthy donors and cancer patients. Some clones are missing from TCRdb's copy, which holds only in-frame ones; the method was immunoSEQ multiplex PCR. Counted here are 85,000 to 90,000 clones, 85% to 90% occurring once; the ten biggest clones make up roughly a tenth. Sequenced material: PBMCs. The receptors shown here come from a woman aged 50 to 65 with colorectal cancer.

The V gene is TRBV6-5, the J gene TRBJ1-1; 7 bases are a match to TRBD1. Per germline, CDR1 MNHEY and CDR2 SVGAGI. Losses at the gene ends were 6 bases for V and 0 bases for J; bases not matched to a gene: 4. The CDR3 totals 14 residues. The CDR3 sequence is CASSFQGVNTEAFF. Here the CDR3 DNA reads TGTGCCAGCAGCTTTCAGGGGGTGAACACTGAAGCTTTCTTT.

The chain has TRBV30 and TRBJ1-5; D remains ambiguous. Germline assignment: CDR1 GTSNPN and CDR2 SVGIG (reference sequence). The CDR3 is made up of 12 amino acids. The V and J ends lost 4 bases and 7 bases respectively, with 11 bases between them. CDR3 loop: CAWIFSGQPQHF. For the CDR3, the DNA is TGTGCCTGGATCTTCTCGGGGCAGCCCCAGCATTTT.

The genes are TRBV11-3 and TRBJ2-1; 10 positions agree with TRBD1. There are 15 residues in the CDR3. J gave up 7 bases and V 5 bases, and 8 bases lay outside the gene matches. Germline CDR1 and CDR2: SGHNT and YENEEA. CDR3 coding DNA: TGTGCCAGCAGCCGACAGGGGGCCCCTTATAATGAGCAGTTCTTC. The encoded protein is CASSRQGAPYNEQFF.

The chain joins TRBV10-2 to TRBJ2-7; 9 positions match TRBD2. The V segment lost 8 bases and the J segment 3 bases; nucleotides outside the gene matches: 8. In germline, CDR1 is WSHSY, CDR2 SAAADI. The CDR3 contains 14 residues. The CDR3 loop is CASGPSGALYEQYV. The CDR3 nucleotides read TGCGCCAGCGGGCCTAGCGGGGCTCTCTACGAGCAGTACGTC.